The 20 T cell receptor beta chains presented below share a single source sample, sequenced in a study of cytotoxic CD8 clonotypes in ibrutinib-treated CLL. The repertoire was sequenced with immunoSEQ multiplex PCR; TCRdb's copy has only in-frame clones and lacks some. The top ten clones hold 6% to 6.5% of a sample with 300,000 or so clones, 60% to 80% of them seen once. Source: PBMCs, taken after 36 months of ibrutinib treatment. All receptors derive from a human donor with chronic lymphocytic leukemia.

This clone was counted a few times. The V call is TRBV18, the J call TRBJ1-6; D is uncertain. Trimming took off 3 bases at V and 8 bases at J, with 14 bases between the two ends. The CDR3 totals 15 residues. Germline lookup yields CDR1 KGHSH and CDR2 LQKENI. CDR3 protein: CASSPSTRRDSPLHF. Written as DNA, the CDR3 is TGTGCCAGCTCACCCAGTACCAGGCGGGATTCACCCCTCCACTTT. Based on the CDR3 plus reference TRBV18 and TRBJ1-6, the full variable domain is NAGVMQNPRHLVRRRGQEARLRCSPMKGHSHVYWYRQLPEEGLKFMVYLQKENIIDESGMPKERFSAEFPKEGPSILRIQQVVRGDSAAYFCASSPSTRRDSPLHFGNGTRLTVT.

The gene calls are TRBV29-1 and TRBJ2-1; 14 bases map to TRBD2. The trim removed 3 bases at V and 4 bases at J, leaving 8 bases unmatched. Germline CDR1 reads SQVTM; CDR2 reads ANQGSEA. The CDR3 consists of 17 residues. This CDR3 reads CSVEGTSGGQGYNEQFF. The CDR3 DNA reads as TGCAGCGTTGAGGGGACTAGCGGGGGCCAGGGATACAATGAGCAGTTCTTC.

This chain uses TRBV5-1 with TRBJ2-1; 10 nucleotides line up with TRBD1. The CDR3 length is 15 residues. V shed 2 bases and J 4 bases; nucleotides not matched to a gene: 3. Germline values: CDR1 SGHRS, CDR2 YFSETQ. This CDR3 reads CASSLGGQGYNEQFF. The CDR3 DNA reads TGCGCCAGCAGCTTAGGGGGACAGGGGTACAATGAGCAGTTCTTC.

The chain carries TRBV6-1 and TRBJ2-1; D might be TRBD1 (6 bases). The germline V gene has CDR1 MNHNS and CDR2 SASEGT. The CDR3 spans 14 residues. Trimming removed 6 bases at V and 9 bases at J, with 18 bases between. Here the CDR3 DNA reads TGTGCCAGCAGCCCTTGGTTTCAAGGGGGTGAGCAGTTCTTC. Translation gives CASSPWFQGGEQFF.

This clone was found once. The chain uses TRBV10-2 and TRBJ2-7, with TRBD1 matching over 7 bases. The CDR3 covers 13 residues. J was trimmed by 2 bases and V by 2 bases; bases with no gene match: 0. In germline, CDR1 is WSHSY, CDR2 SAAADI. The CDR3, as DNA: TGCGCCAGCAGTGAGACAGGGGCCTACGAGCAGTACTTC. It translates to CASSETGAYEQYF.

The chain couples TRBV4-1 to TRBJ2-3; TRBD2 aligns across 15 bases. The V segment lost 1 base and the J segment 0 bases; nucleotides outside the gene matches: 8. This CDR3 has 20 residues. Germline CDR1 and CDR2: MGHRA and YSYEKL. CDR3 sequence reads: CASSQVLGLAGGTSTDTQYF. The CDR3 nucleotides are TGCGCCAGCAGCCAAGTTCTAGGACTAGCGGGGGGGACTAGCACAGATACGCAGTATTTT.

This clone came up a few times. CDR3 loop: CASSSPPGGRNSPLHF. CDR3 nucleotide sequence: TGTGCCAGCAGCTCTCCCCCCGGGGGGCGAAATTCACCCCTCCACTTT. The chain is built from TRBV9 and TRBJ1-6, with D tentatively TRBD1 (6 bases). From germline, CDR1 is SGDLS and CDR2 YYNGEE. The CDR3 length is 16 residues. Trimming stripped 4 bases from V and 7 bases from J, with 18 bases between.

The chain carries TRBV6-1 and TRBJ1-4; maybe TRBD1 (5 bases). V lost 7 bases and J 6 bases, leaving 15 bases between the germline ends. Germline CDR1 is MNHNS and CDR2 is SASEGT. The CDR3 is 14 residues long. CDR3 nucleotides: TGTGCCAGCACCACCGGGACGTCCTATGAAAAACTGTTTTTT. The encoded protein is CASTTGTSYEKLFF.

V usage is TRBV12-2 and J usage is TRBJ2-7. TRBV12-2 is termed a pseudogene. This CDR3 is built from 10 residues. The CDR3 loop reads CASRLAEQYF. The CDR3, as DNA: TGTGCAAGTCGCTTAGCCGAGCAGTACTTC.

The V and J genes are TRBV5-6 and TRBJ1-5; TRBD1 might be the D (5 bases). This CDR3 has 15 amino acids. CDR1 is SGHDT, CDR2 YYEEEE, per germline. Between the trimmed V and J ends, which lost 0 bases and 5 bases, there was a span of 12 bases. The CDR3 reads CASSLASQGDQPQHF. Written as DNA, the CDR3 is TGTGCCAGCAGCTTGGCTTCTCAGGGAGATCAGCCCCAGCATTTT.

The chain employs TRBV11-3 and TRBJ2-1; D not certain. CDR1 is SGHNT and CDR2 is YENEEA in the germline V gene. CDR3 length: 15 residues. With 1 base removed from V and 9 bases from J, the gap between germline ends came to 16 bases. The CDR3 DNA reads TGTGCCAGCAGCTTAGGAAAGGGTGGGATGGGTGAGCAGTTCTTC. It is translated as CASSLGKGGMGEQFF.

The chain recombines TRBV6-1 with TRBJ1-2, with a weak D call TRBD1 (5 bases). The CDR3 runs 17 residues. Germline V CDR1 and CDR2: MNHNS, SASEGT. V lost 0 bases and J 4 bases, leaving 18 bases between the germline ends. The CDR3 sequence is CASSEAGKGAQVYGYTF. As DNA, the CDR3 is TGTGCCAGCAGTGAAGCGGGGAAAGGGGCGCAGGTCTATGGCTACACCTTC.

The chain couples TRBV5-1 to TRBJ1-1; D not certain. The V end was cut by 0 bases, the J end by 3 bases, with 6 bases between. This CDR3 comprises 13 residues. Looked up from germline, CDR1 is SGHRS and CDR2 is YFSETQ. CDR3 bases: TGCGCCAGCAGCTTGGACGGCTACACTGAAGCTTTCTTT. It specifies CASSLDGYTEAFF.

V is TRBV9 and J is TRBJ2-7; D is undetermined. The CDR3 length is 14 residues. Germline V gene lookup returns CDR1 SGDLS and CDR2 YYNGEE. Trimming removed 0 bases from V and 2 bases from J, with 9 bases in between. CDR3 in amino acids: CASSVDSNPYEQYF. CDR3 nucleotides: TGTGCCAGCAGCGTAGACAGCAACCCCTACGAGCAGTACTTC.

V is TRBV5-8 and J is TRBJ2-1, with a possible D match to TRBD1 (6 bases). The germline gives CDR1 SGHTS, CDR2 YDEGEE. Trimming shortened V by 4 bases and J by 7 bases, and 9 bases separated the two germline ends. This CDR3 comprises 12 residues. CDR3 nucleotide sequence: TGTGCCAGCAGCGTGAGGGGGAATGAGCAGTTCTTC. Translation: CASSVRGNEQFF.

V is TRBV7-2 and J is TRBJ2-3; 7 bases are a match to TRBD2. This CDR3 comprises 16 residues. CDR1 is SGHTA and CDR2 is FQGNSA in the germline V gene. V shed 2 bases and J 1 base; nucleotides not matched to a gene: 6. CDR3 in DNA: TGTGCCAGCAGCTTAAGCGGACTAGGGGGCACAGATACGCAGTATTTT. Translating it yields CASSLSGLGGTDTQYF.

In this sample, this clone turned up a few times. The chain has TRBV28 and TRBJ2-2; TRBD2 agrees at 8 bases. V was pared by 6 bases and J by 4 bases, with 22 bases of the junction left unmatched. The CDR3 spans 20 residues. CDR1 and CDR2 (germline): MDHEN, SYDVKM. This CDR3 reads CASSPNAVKRENRLTGELFF. The CDR3, as DNA: TGTGCCAGCAGCCCCAACGCCGTCAAGCGGGAGAATCGCCTCACCGGGGAGCTGTTTTTT.

The CDR3 reads CASSPGTRNEKLFF. The CDR3 DNA sequence: TGTGCCAGCAGCCCCGGGACACGGAATGAAAAACTGTTTTTT. The gene calls are TRBV2 and TRBJ1-4; perhaps TRBD1 as D (6 bases). This CDR3 region has 14 residues. The germline gives CDR1 SNHLY, CDR2 FYNNEI. V was pared by 6 bases and J by 5 bases, with 13 bases between.

The chain carries TRBV6-5 and TRBJ1-2; D gene ambiguous. The CDR3 loop spans 15 amino acids. Germline-derived CDR1 and CDR2 are MNHEY and SVGAGI. With 6 bases removed from V and 4 bases from J, the gap between germline ends came to 18 bases. CDR3 sequence reads: CASSEAQRVLYGYTF. The CDR3 DNA reads as TGTGCCAGCAGCGAGGCGCAGCGGGTACTCTATGGCTACACCTTC.

The chain employs TRBV4-1 and TRBJ2-5, with 7 bases lining up with TRBD1. This CDR3 has 15 residues. CDR1 and CDR2 (germline): MGHRA, YSYEKL. V dropped 2 bases and J dropped 5; count of bases not matched to a gene: 8. CDR3 in amino acids: CASSQLPDRAETQYF. DNA for the CDR3: TGCGCCAGCAGCCAACTACCCGACAGGGCTGAGACCCAGTACTTC.